This TCR beta chain was identified in a study of blood T cell repertoires in COVID-19. The V end lost 1 base, the J end lost 7 bases, and 13 bases lay between the germline ends. The length of the CDR3 is 15 residues. The germline CDR1 and CDR2 sequences are LGHDT and YNNKEL (reference sequence). Methods used by the authors: Reference gene primer amplification gave nucleated cell count estimates. Libraries were prepared by immunoSEQ multiplex PCR; TCRdb keeps only in-frame clonotypes and omits some of them. From that table come the V and J calls and clone size; the DNA was used to work out D and trimming. The profile shows 150,000 to 200,000 clones, 85% to 90% of them singletons.

Sample: peripheral blood. The receptor's source is a man between 18 and 35 years old with active or convalescent COVID-19. J is TRBJ1-4 and V is TRBV3-1 (or the pseudogene TRBV3-2), with D perhaps matching TRBD1 (5 bases). The CDR3 is CASSQGQGLGEKLFF. The CDR3 DNA follows: TGTGCCAGCAGCCAAGGCCAGGGTCTCGGTGAAAAACTGTTTTTT.